This TCR beta chain is from a study of shared clonotypes between healthy human individuals. The table lists this clone with a count of one. Deep-level running was used for the assay. This table comes from immunoSEQ multiplex PCR, and its TCRdb copy is limited to in-frame clones, with some not included. The sample lists about 2.1 million clones; approximately 94% were seen once. Naive CD8 populations comprised CD45RO-negative cells positively selected for CCR7, excluding terminally differentiated effector memory CD45RA+ cells. V gave up 4 bases and J gave up 7 bases; unmatched junction bases: 7. Germline CDR1 is SGHTS and CDR2 is YDEGEE. The CDR3 runs 13 residues.

This clonotype was obtained from a man aged 18 to 29 in good health. Some clones in this sample may be carry-over from other donors' samples. The V and J genes are TRBV5-8 and TRBJ2-7; 8 nucleotides align to TRBD2. The sequenced sample was naive CD8+ T cells from PBMCs. The CDR3 DNA sequence: TGTGCCAGCAGCACCGGGGGGGTCTTAGAGCAGTACTTC. Translated, it gives CASSTGGVLEQYF.